This T cell receptor (beta chain) was documented in a study of cytomegalovirus exposure and HLA in healthy donors. Points from the study as a whole: In an earlier analysis, in approximately 630 donors, most V segments appeared productive either ~87% or ~30% of the time. What was likely a sequencing artifact was a cluster of highly shared sequence variants. Most observed TCR sequences were rare, whereas some public TCRs were detected in many donors.

Both 60 Vbeta primers and 13 Jbeta primers went into the PCR. TCRdb's table, derived via immunoSEQ multiplex PCR, lists solely in-frame clones and lacks some. The sample has some 39,000 clones. Concerning this clone: Its antigen is unknown.

CDR3 length equals 16 residues. Germline values: CDR1 MGHRA, CDR2 YSYEKL. The V gene lost 5 bases and the J gene lost 1 base, with 15 bases spanning the gap. Everyone who donated was a healthy bone marrow donor. Sequencing used PBMCs. V is TRBV4-1 and J is TRBJ2-4; a weak D match, TRBD1 (6 bases). The clonotype comes from a man aged 25 to 40 in good health and CMV-seronegative. CDR3 in DNA: TGCGCCAGCAGCGACAGGTTAAGAGGGGCCAAAAACATTCAGTACTTC. Translation gives CASSDRLRGAKNIQYF.